This entry concerns a single TCR beta chain. These data originate in a study of blood T cell repertoires in COVID-19. Study context: Acute and convalescent COVID-19 specimens originated in the United States, Italy and Spain. The analysed material was cDNA or gDNA that came from T cells, B-cell-depleted T cells, or PBMCs.

Participants' own reports of clinical history determined their cohort assignment. The repertoire was sequenced with immunoSEQ multiplex PCR; TCRdb's copy has only in-frame clones and lacks some. Found here are some 170,000 clones, more than 80% of them singletons; the top ten hold roughly 6.2%. This CDR3 is built from 13 residues. Per germline, CDR1 GTSNPN and CDR2 SVGIG (reference sequence). Trimming shortened V by 4 bases and J by 4 bases, and 13 bases separated the two germline ends. This clonotype originated in a man aged 40-50 years who had recovered from COVID-19. Sequencing was done on a sample of PBMCs or T cells enriched from blood (not recorded which). The gene calls are TRBV30 and TRBJ1-1; D remains unclear. The CDR3 DNA reads TGTGCCTGGAAGGTTGTACAGAGCACTGAAGCTTTCTTT. It yields the protein CAWKVVQSTEAFF.